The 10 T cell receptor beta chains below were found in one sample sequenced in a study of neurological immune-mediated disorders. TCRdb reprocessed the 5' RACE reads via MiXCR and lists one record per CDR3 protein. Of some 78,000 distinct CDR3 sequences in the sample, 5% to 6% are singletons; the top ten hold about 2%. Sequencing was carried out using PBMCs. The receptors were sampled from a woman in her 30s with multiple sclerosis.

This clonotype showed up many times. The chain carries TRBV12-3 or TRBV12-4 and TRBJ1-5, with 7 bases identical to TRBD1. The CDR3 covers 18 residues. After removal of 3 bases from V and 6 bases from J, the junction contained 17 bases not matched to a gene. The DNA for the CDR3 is TGTGCCAGCAGTTTTCGGACAGGCAGTACCCCCTCTATTCAGCCCCAGCATTTT. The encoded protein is CASSFRTGSTPSIQPQHF.

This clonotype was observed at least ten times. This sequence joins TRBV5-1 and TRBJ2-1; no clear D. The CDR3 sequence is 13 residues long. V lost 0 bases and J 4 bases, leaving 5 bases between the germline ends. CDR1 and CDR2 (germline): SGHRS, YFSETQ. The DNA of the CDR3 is TGCGCCAGCAGCTTGGATCTGTACAATGAGCAGTTCTTC. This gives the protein CASSLDLYNEQFF.

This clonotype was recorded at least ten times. The CDR3 region has the DNA TGTGCCATCAGGAGGGACAGCTTTGGCTACACCTTC. This translates into CAIRRDSFGYTF. The gene calls are TRBV10-3 and TRBJ1-2, with 7 positions matching TRBD1. The CDR3 contains 12 residues. After removal of 6 bases from V and 7 bases from J, the junction contained 5 bases not matched to a gene. Germline values: CDR1 ENHRY, CDR2 SYGVKD.

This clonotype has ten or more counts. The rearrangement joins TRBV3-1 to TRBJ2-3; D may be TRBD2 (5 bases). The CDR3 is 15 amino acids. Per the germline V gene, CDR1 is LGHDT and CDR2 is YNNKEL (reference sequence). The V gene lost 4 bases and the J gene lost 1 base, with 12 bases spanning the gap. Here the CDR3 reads CASSPYLAGTDTQYF. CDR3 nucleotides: TGTGCCAGCAGCCCCTACCTAGCCGGCACAGATACGCAGTATTTT.

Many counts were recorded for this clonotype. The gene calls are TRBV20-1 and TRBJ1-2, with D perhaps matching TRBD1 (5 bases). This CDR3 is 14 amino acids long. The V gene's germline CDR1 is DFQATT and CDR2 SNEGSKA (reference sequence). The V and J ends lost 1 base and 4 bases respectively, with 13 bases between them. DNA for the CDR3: TGCAGTGCTAGAGGACAGTCGATACTCTATGGCTACACCTTC. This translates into CSARGQSILYGYTF.

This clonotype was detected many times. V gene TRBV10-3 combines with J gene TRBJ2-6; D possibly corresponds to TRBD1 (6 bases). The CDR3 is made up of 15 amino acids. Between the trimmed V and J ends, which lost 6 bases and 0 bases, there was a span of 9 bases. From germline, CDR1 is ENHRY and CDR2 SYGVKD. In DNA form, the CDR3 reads TGTGCCATCAGCAGACAGGTCTCTGGGGCCAACGTCCTGACTTTC. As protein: CAISRQVSGANVLTF.

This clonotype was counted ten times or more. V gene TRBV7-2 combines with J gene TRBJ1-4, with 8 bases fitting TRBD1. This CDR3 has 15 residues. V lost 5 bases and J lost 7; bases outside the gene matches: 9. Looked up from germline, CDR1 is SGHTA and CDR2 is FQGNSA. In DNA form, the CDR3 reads TGTGCCAGCAGCCCCAGGACAGGGTGGGGTGAAAAACTGTTTTTT. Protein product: CASSPRTGWGEKLFF.

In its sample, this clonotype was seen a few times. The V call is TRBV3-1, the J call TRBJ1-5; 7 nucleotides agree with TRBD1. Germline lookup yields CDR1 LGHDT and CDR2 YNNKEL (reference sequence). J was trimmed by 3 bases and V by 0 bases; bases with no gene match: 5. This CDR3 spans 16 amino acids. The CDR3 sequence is CASSQDPGQHNQPQHF. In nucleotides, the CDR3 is TGTGCCAGCAGCCAAGATCCGGGACAGCACAATCAGCCCCAGCATTTT.

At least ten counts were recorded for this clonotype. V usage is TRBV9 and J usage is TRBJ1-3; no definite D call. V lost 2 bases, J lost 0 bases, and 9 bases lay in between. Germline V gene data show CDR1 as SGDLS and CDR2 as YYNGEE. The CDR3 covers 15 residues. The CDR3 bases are TGTGCCAGCAGCGTTGGGCCGAACTCTGGAAACACCATATATTTT. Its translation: CASSVGPNSGNTIYF.

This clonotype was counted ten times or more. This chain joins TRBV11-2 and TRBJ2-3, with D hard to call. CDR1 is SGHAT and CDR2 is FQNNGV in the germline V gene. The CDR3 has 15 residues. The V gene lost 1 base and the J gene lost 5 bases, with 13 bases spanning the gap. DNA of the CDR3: TGTGCCAGCAGCTTAGGCCAGACCGATAGAGATACGCAGTATTTT. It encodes CASSLGQTDRDTQYF.